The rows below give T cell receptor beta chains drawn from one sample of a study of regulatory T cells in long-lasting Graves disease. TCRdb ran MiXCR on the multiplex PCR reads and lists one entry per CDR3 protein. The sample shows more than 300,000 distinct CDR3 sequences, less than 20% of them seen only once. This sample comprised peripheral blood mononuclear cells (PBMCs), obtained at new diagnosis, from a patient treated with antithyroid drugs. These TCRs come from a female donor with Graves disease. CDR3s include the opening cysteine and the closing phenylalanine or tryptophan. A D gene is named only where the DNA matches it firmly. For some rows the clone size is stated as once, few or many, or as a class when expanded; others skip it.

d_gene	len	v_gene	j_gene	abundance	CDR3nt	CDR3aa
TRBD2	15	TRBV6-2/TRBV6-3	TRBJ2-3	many	TGTGCCAGCGAACGGGGGGGCGCTAAAACAGATACGCAGTATTTT	CASERGGAKTDTQYF
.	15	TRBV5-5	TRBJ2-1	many	TGTGCCAGCAGCCCAGACAGAGCTTCCTACAATGAGCAGTTCTTC	CASSPDRASYNEQFF
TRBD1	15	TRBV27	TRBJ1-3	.	TGTGCCAGCTCACCAACAGGGGTAGTTGGAAACACCATATATTTT	CASSPTGVVGNTIYF
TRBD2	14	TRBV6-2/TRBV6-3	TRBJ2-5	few	TGTGCCAGCAGACTAGCGGGGTTCGGAGAGACCCAGTACTTC	CASRLAGFGETQYF
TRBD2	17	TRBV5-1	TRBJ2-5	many	TGCGCCAGCGGACTAGCGGCGGCGGTTGGTAGGCAAGAGACCCAGTACTTC	CASGLAAAVGRQETQYF
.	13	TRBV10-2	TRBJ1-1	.	TGCGCCAGCAGGCTTACCTCGGACACTGAAGCTTTCTTT	CASRLTSDTEAFF
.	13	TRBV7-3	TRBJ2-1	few	TGTGCCAGCAGCCCCGACGCTTACAATGAGCAGTTCTTC	CASSPDAYNEQFF
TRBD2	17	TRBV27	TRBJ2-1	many	TGTGCCAGCCAGATAGCGGGGGGCCACGCCTCCTACAATGAGCAGTTCTTC	CASQIAGGHASYNEQFF
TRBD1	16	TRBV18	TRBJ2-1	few	TGTGCCAGCTCCCGGGCCGCCGGACAGGGTTACAATGAGCAGTTCTTC	CASSRAAGQGYNEQFF
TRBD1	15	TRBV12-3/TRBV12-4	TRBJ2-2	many	TGTGCCAGCAGCCGGACAGGGGTCCGCACCGGGGAGCTGTTTTTT	CASSRTGVRTGELFF
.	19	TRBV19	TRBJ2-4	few	TGTGCCAGTAGTATTTTTCTTTCAGACATAGAACTAGCCAAAAACATTCAGTACTTC	CASSIFLSDIELAKNIQYF
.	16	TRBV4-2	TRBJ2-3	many	TGTGCCAGCAGCCAAGTCTCGCTAGCCCAGACAGATACGCAGTATTTT	CASSQVSLAQTDTQYF
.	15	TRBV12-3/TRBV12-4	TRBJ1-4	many	TGTGCCAGCAGTTTTCGGGCGGGGACTAATGAAAAACTGTTTTTT	CASSFRAGTNEKLFF
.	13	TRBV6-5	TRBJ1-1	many	TGTGCCAGCAGTTACAAGTTGAACACTGAAGCTTTCTTT	CASSYKLNTEAFF
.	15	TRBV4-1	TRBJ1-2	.	TGCGCCAGCAGCCAAGAAGTCTGGGGATGGTATGGCTACACCTTC	CASSQEVWGWYGYTF
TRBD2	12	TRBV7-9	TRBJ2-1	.	TGTGCCAGCGGCTTAGGGGACTATAAGCAGTTCTTC	CASGLGDYKQFF
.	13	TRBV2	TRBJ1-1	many	TGTGCCAGCAGTCGGACGTGGACCACTGAAGCTTTCTTT	CASSRTWTTEAFF
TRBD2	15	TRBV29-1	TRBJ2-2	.	TGCAGCGTTGAGGGGACTAGCGGGAGTATCGGGGAGCTGTTTTTT	CSVEGTSGSIGELFF
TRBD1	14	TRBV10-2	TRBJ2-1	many	TGCGCCAGCAGGGGGACAGGGGCTTACAATGAGCAGTTCTTC	CASRGTGAYNEQFF
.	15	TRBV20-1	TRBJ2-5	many	TGCAGTGCTATTGGAGGGAGGATAAACCAAGAGACCCAGTACTTC	CSAIGGRINQETQYF
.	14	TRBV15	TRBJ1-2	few	TGTGCCACCAGCAGAGTGGGAGTTCCTTTCGGCTACACCTTC	CATSRVGVPFGYTF
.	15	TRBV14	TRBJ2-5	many	TGTGCCAGCAGCCAAGATTCTACAGGCCCAGAGACCCAGTACTTC	CASSQDSTGPETQYF
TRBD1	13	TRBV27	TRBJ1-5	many	TGTGCCAGCAGAGACAGGGTGAATCAGCCCCAGCATTTT	CASRDRVNQPQHF
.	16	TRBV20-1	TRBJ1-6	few	TGCAGTGCTAGAGATGGGCAGGGAGTCATGAATTCACCCCTCCACTTT	CSARDGQGVMNSPLHF
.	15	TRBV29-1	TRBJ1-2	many	TGCAGCGTTGAAGATCCCTCAGTTGATAGCTATGGCTACACCTTC	CSVEDPSVDSYGYTF
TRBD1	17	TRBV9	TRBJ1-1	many	TGTGCCAGCAGCGCCGACCAATTGGACAGGGGGAACACTGAAGCTTTCTTT	CASSADQLDRGNTEAFF
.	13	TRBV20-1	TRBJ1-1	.	TGCAGTGCGCGGGGCGCAGGGGTGGGCGAAGCTTTCTTT	CSARGAGVGEAFF
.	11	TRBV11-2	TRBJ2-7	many	TGTGCCAGCCGAACCCTCGGGGTTTGGTATTTT	CASRTLGVWYF
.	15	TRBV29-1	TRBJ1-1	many	TGCAGCGTGACCCAGTGGACGGGAGGGAACACTGAAGCTTTCTTT	CSVTQWTGGNTEAFF
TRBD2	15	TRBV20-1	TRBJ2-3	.	TGCAGTGCTGGGACTAGCGGGAGGGCCATAGATACGCAGTATTTT	CSAGTSGRAIDTQYF
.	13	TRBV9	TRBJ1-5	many	TGTGCCAGCAGCGTAGGGCTTCGGCAGCCCCAGCATTTT	CASSVGLRQPQHF
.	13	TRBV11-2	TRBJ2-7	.	TGTGCCAGCAGCAAACGCGCCACCTACGAGCAGTACTTC	CASSKRATYEQYF
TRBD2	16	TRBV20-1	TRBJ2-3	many	TGCAGTGCTACCGGGACTAGCGGAACTAGCACAGATACGCAGTATTTT	CSATGTSGTSTDTQYF
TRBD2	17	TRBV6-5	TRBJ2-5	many	TGTGCCAGCAGTTACCTACTAGCGGGGGGTCCCCAAGAGACCCAGTACTTC	CASSYLLAGGPQETQYF
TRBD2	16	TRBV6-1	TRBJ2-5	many	TGTGCCAGCAGTGAAGGTCCAGCGGGGGTCCAAGAGACCCAGTACTTC	CASSEGPAGVQETQYF
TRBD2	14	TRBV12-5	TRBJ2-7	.	TGTGCTAGTGGTTTGGGTGCGGGAGACTACGAGCAGTACTTC	CASGLGAGDYEQYF